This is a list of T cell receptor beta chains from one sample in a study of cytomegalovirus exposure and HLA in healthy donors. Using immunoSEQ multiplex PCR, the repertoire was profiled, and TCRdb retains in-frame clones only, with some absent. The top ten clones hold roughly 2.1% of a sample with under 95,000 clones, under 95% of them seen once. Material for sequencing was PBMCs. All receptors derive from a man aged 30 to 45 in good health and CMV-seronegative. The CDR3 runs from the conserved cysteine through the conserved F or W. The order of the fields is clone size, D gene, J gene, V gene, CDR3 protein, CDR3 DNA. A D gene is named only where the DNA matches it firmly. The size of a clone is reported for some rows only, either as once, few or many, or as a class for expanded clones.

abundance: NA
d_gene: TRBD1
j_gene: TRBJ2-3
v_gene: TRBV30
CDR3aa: CAWSLDRGTDTQYF
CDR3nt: TGTGCCTGGAGTCTCGACAGGGGTACAGATACGCAGTATTTT

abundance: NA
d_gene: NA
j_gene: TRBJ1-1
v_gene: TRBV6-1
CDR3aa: CASTPRADKNTEAFF
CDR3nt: TGTGCCAGCACTCCCCGAGCCGATAAGAACACTGAAGCTTTCTTT

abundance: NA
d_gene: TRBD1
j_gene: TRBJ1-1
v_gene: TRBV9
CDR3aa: CASSARGQGSNTEAFF
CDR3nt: TGTGCCAGCAGCGCCCGCGGACAGGGATCGAACACTGAAGCTTTCTTT

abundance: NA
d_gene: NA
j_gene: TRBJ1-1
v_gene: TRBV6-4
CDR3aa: CASSGGPNTEAFF
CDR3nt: TGTGCCAGCAGTGGGGGCCCGAACACTGAAGCTTTCTTT

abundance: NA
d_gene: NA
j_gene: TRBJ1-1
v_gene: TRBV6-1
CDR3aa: CASSEAGRTNTEAFF
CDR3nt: TGTGCCAGCAGTGAAGCAGGACGGACAAACACTGAAGCTTTCTTT

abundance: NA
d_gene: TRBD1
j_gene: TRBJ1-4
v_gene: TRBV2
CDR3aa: CASSDGTDNEKLFF
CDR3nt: TGTGCCAGCAGTGACGGGACAGATAATGAAAAACTGTTTTTT

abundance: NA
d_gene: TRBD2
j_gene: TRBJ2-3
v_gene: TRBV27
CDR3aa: CASSFRTSGGTDTQYF
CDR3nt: TGTGCCAGCAGTTTCCGGACTAGCGGGGGGACAGATACGCAGTATTTT

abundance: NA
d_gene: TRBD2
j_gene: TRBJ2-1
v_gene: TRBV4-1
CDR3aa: CASSPGVKLAGGGNEQFF
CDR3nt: TGCGCCAGCAGCCCCGGTGTAAAACTAGCGGGAGGCGGCAATGAGCAGTTCTTC

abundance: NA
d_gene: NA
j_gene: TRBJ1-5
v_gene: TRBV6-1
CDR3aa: CASSEALRGGSDQPQHF
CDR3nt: TGTGCCAGCAGTGAAGCGCTTCGGGGGGGAAGTGATCAGCCCCAGCATTTT

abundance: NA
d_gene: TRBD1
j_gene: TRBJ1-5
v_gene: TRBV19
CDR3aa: CASSRQGRNQPQHF
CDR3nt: TGTGCCAGTAGTAGACAGGGTCGCAATCAGCCCCAGCATTTT

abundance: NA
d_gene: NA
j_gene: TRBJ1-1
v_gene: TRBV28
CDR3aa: CASSLYSEMNTEAFF
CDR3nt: TGTGCCAGCAGTTTATATTCGGAGATGAACACTGAAGCTTTCTTT

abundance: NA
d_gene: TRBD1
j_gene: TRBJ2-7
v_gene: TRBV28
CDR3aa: CASSFDRGVGEQYF
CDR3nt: TGTGCCAGCAGTTTCGACAGGGGGGTGGGAGAGCAGTACTTC

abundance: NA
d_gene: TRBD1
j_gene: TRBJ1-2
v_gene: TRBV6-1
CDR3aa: CASRLSQGVGYTF
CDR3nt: TGTGCCAGCAGGCTTTCACAGGGGGTTGGCTACACCTTC

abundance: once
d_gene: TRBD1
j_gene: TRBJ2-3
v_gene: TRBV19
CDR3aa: CASMAGGLDTQYF
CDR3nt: TGTGCCAGTATGGCAGGGGGCTTGGATACGCAGTATTTT

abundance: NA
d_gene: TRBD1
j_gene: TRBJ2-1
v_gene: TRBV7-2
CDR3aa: CASSLAQGAYNEQFF
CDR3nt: TGTGCCAGCAGCTTAGCTCAGGGGGCCTACAATGAGCAGTTCTTC

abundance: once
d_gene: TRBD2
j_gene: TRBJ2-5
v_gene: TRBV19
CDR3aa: CASSSKRALAGSRWETQYF
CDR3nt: TGTGCCAGTAGCTCAAAAAGGGCTTTAGCGGGCTCAAGGTGGGAGACCCAGTACTTC

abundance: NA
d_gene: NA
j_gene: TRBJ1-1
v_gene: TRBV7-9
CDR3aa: CASSTHTTGNTEAFF
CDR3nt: TGTGCCAGCAGCACTCACACTACAGGGAACACTGAAGCTTTCTTT

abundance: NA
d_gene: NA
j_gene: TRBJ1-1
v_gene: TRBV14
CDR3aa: CASSRELYTEAFF
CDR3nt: TGTGCCAGCAGTCGTGAGCTGTACACTGAAGCTTTCTTT

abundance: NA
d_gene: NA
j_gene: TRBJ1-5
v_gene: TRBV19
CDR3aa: CASSLGTNPNQPQHF
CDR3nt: TGTGCCAGTAGTCTAGGAACAAATCCGAATCAGCCCCAGCATTTT

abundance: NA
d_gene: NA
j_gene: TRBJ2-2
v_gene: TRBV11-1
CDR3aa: CASSLAWAGHTGELFF
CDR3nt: TGTGCCAGCAGCTTAGCATGGGCGGGACACACCGGGGAGCTGTTTTTT

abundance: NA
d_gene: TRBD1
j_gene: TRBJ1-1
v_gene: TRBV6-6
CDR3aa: CASSYSGQGGFTEAFF
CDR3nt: TGTGCCAGCAGTTACTCCGGACAGGGAGGCTTCACTGAAGCTTTCTTT

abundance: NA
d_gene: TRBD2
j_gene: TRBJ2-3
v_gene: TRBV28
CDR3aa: CASSARGLARRADTQYF
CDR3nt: TGTGCCAGCAGTGCTCGGGGACTAGCGCGGAGGGCAGATACGCAGTATTTT

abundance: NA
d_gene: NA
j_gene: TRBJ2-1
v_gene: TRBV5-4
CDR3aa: CASSLGGGEQFF
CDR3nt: TGTGCCAGCAGTCTGGGGGGTGGTGAGCAGTTCTTC

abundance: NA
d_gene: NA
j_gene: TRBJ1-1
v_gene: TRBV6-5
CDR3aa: CASRQISTPEAFF
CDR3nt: TGTGCCAGCCGACAGATTTCGACGCCCGAAGCTTTCTTT

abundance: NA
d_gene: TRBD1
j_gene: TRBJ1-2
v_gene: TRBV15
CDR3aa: CATSGDRGPDYGYTF
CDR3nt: TGTGCCACCAGCGGGGACAGGGGGCCGGACTATGGCTACACCTTC

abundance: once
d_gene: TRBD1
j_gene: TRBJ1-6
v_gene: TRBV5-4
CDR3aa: CASSSDRVGSPLHF
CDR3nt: TGTGCCAGCAGCTCCGACAGGGTGGGTTCACCCCTCCACTTT

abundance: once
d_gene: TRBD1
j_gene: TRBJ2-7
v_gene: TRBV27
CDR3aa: CASSLSSGTGSYEQYF
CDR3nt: TGTGCCAGCAGTTTGTCTTCCGGGACAGGGAGTTACGAGCAGTACTTC

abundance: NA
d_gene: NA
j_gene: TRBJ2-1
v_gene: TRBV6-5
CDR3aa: CASSPGEGYNEQFF
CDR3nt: TGTGCCAGCAGCCCAGGGGAGGGCTACAATGAGCAGTTCTTC